The T cell receptor (beta chain) under discussion was sequenced for a study of shared clonotypes between healthy human individuals. The method was immunoSEQ multiplex PCR; TCRdb's version includes in-frame clones alone and lacks a portion of them. The repertoire holds around 300,000 clones, about nine tenths seen once, with about a sixth in the top ten. CDR3 length: 14 amino acids. The ends lost 5 bases at V and 0 bases at J; junction bases unmatched: 1. Germline values: CDR1 MNHEY, CDR2 SMNVEV (reference sequence). The clonotype was recovered from a young man in good health. This sequence joins TRBV27 and TRBJ2-1, with 7 bases matching TRBD2. Material for sequencing was memory CD8+ T cells sorted from blood. The subset is: CD45RO+ cells pooled with CCR7-negative TemRA cells. For the CDR3, the DNA is TGTGCCAGCAGTGGGGGGGGCTCCTACAATGAGCAGTTCTTC. This codes for CASSGGGSYNEQFF.